These 9 T cell receptor beta chains originate from one sample sequenced in a study of shared clonotypes between healthy human individuals. Profiled with immunoSEQ multiplex PCR; TCRdb holds only in-frame clones, not every one. The sample has about 230,000 clones, approximately 65% seen once. Source material: memory CD4+ T cells sorted from blood. Subset: CD45RA-negative fraction. The source is a man aged 30 to 45 in good health.

The chain recombines TRBV28 with TRBJ2-5; 9 bases map to TRBD1. Trimming removed 4 bases from V and 2 bases from J; junction bases left unmatched: 5. The germline V gene has CDR1 MDHEN and CDR2 SYDVKM. The CDR3 loop spans 15 amino acids. CDR3 residues: CASSWGQGLQETQYF. CDR3 nucleotides: TGTGCCAGCAGTTGGGGACAGGGCCTTCAAGAGACCCAGTACTTC. Filled out from reference TRBV28 and TRBJ2-5, the complete variable domain reads DVKVTQSSRYLVKRTGEKVFLECVQDMDHENMFWYRQDPGLGLRLIYFSYDVKMKEKGDIPEGYSVSREKKERFSLILESASTNQTSMYLCASSWGQGLQETQYFGPGTRLLVL.

The chain has TRBV7-6 and TRBJ2-5, with a tentative D call TRBD2 (7 bases). The CDR3 spans 17 residues. Per the germline V gene, CDR1 is SGHVS and CDR2 is FNYEAQ. V gave up 1 base and J gave up 5 bases, with 20 bases separating them. The CDR3 loop reads CASSLEGGALGLETQYF. CDR3 DNA sequence: TGTGCCAGCAGCTTAGAGGGGGGGGCTTTAGGGTTGGAGACCCAGTACTTC.

As DNA, the CDR3 is TGTGCCACCAGCAGAGATTTTACTAGGGACTCTGGGGCCAACGTCCTGACTTTC. Residues: CATSRDFTRDSGANVLTF. The chain joins TRBV15 to TRBJ2-6; D possibly corresponds to TRBD2 (5 bases). V shed 0 bases and J shed 0 bases, with 12 bases lying between them. The CDR3 has 18 amino acids. Germline V CDR1 and CDR2: LNHNV, YYDKDF (reference sequence).

The chain joins TRBV5-4 to TRBJ2-4, with TRBD2 matching over 13 bases. The CDR3 contains 18 residues. CDR1 and CDR2 from the germline V gene are SGHNT and YYREEE (reference sequence). V dropped 0 bases and J dropped 0; count of bases not matched to a gene: 3. The CDR3: CASSLGGTSGAAKNIQYF. The DNA of the CDR3 is TGTGCCAGCAGCTTGGGCGGGACTAGCGGGGCAGCCAAAAACATTCAGTACTTC.

This rearrangement joins TRBV11-2 to TRBJ1-5; the D is unclear. Trimming pared 1 base from V and 2 bases from J, leaving 0 bases between. This CDR3 contains 12 residues. Looked up from germline, CDR1 is SGHAT and CDR2 is FQNNGV. CDR3 nucleotides: TGTGCCAGCAGCTTAGGCAATCAGCCCCAGCATTTT. Translated, it gives CASSLGNQPQHF. The variable domain in full, completed from reference TRBV11-2 and TRBJ1-5, reads EAGVAQSPRYKIIEKRQSVAFWCNPISGHATLYWYQQILGQGPKLLIQFQNNGVVDDSQLPKDRFSAERLKGVDSTLKIQPAKLEDSAVYLCASSLGNQPQHFGDGTRLSIL.

This sequence joins TRBV5-6 and TRBJ1-1; D might be TRBD1 (5 bases). CDR3 size: 15 residues. Trimming left V 4 bases short and J 0 bases short, with 13 bases between. CDR1 is SGHDT, CDR2 YYEEEE, per germline. Here the CDR3 reads CASSRRGFMNTEAFF. DNA of the CDR3: TGTGCCAGCAGCCGACGGGGGTTTATGAACACTGAAGCTTTCTTT.

The rearrangement links TRBV21-1 to TRBJ2-3. TRBV21-1 is shown as a pseudogene. The CDR3 is made up of 16 amino acids. The CDR3 loop reads CASSSRRDPSKWTQYF. CDR3 coding DNA: TGTGCCAGCAGTTCAAGACGGGACCCGTCGAAGTGGACGCAGTATTTT.

The V call is TRBV11-2, the J call TRBJ2-7; 10 bases match TRBD2. With V trimmed by 6 bases and J by 4 bases, 12 bases remained unmatched. The germline gives CDR1 SGHAT, CDR2 FQNNGV. This CDR3 spans 16 amino acids. The CDR3 coding sequence is TGTGCCAGCAGGAGACATTCTAGCGGGAGTGTTTACGAGCAGTACTTC. Protein product: CASRRHSSGSVYEQYF.

The rearrangement links TRBV7-6 to TRBJ2-5; weak D call: TRBD2 (6 bases). The CDR3 is made up of 14 amino acids. Between the trimmed V and J ends, which lost 5 bases and 5 bases, there was a span of 15 bases. Per the germline V gene, CDR1 is SGHVS and CDR2 is FNYEAQ. DNA for the CDR3: TGTGCCAGCAGCCCGATGGGGGGAAGCGAGACCCAGTACTTC. Residues: CASSPMGGSETQYF. The full variable domain, with the rest looked up from reference TRBV7-6 and TRBJ2-5, is GAGVSQSPRYKVTKRGQDVALRCDPISGHVSLYWYRQALGQGPEFLTYFNYEAQQDKSGLPNDRFSAERPEGSISTLTIQRTEQRDSAMYRCASSPMGGSETQYFGPGTRLLVL.